The text below deals with one T cell receptor (beta chain). The antigen it binds to is not known. Base-call qualities are not available, and no considerably larger clone is one nucleotide away. The sample belongs to a study of OX40 agonist ivuxolimab in advanced cancers. With respect to the entire study: Ivuxolimab was a fully human IgG2 agonistic monoclonal antibody targeting the costimulatory receptor OX40 (CD134). Intravenous ivuxolimab was administered to patients every 2 weeks at six dose levels: 0.01, 0.1, 0.3, 1.5, 3 and 10 mg/kg. Of the roughly 50 dose-escalation patients, hepatocellular carcinoma was present in approximately 20, melanoma in approximately 15, renal cell carcinoma in 9 and head and neck cancer in 9. The monotherapy dose-escalation portion (N = 52 patients) of the phase I ivuxolimab trial is reported in the paper. Partial responses occurred in three dose-escalation patients, of whom one had hepatocellular carcinoma and two had cutaneous melanoma. Prior anti-PD-1, anti-PD-L1 or anti-CTLA-4 therapy was permitted, and 40% of dose-escalation patients had received checkpoint inhibitors. The point of sequencing TCRbeta in the periphery was to test whether ivuxolimab changed TCR sequence diversity and drove clonal T-cell expansion. The dose-escalation cohort was about 83% male with a mean age of about 58 years, ranging from 23 to 79. Overall study outcomes, separate from this receptor: After ivuxolimab, expanded clones were on average more numerous among CD8+ T cells than among CD4+ T cells. Low levels of normalized T-cell clonal expansion were also seen in some nonresponding patients. In the 0.1-3.0 mg/kg groups, partial responders were among the patients with the lowest normalized peripheral clonal expansion, particularly in CD8+ T cells. Antigen specificity was not determined for the clonally expanded peripheral T cells. Clonal expansion of both CD4+ and CD8+ blood T cells was observed from baseline to week 6 at doses 0.1 to 3.0 mg/kg.

The germline V gene supplies CDR1 SGHTA and CDR2 FQGTGA. Measured from the cysteine to the phenylalanine, the CDR3 is 14 residues long. This entry keeps only the CDR3 DNA: 42 bases, framed from base 1. Cut back by 5 bases and 6 bases, the V and J ends lie 15 bases apart. Patients with a history of autoimmune disease or receiving systemic immunosuppression were excluded from the trial. In every dose cohort, peripheral blood was drawn for TCR sequencing at baseline, cycle 4 day 1, and cycle 7 day 1. Samples were obtained from an open-label, multicenter, first-in-human phase I dose-escalation trial of ivuxolimab. The trial enrolled adults with locally advanced or metastatic head and neck squamous cell, hepatocellular, melanoma or renal cell carcinoma. Before TCR sequencing, CD4+ T cells and CD8+ T cells were sorted from peripheral blood as separate populations. Genomic DNA was extracted from sorted cells for sequencing of the TCRbeta CDR3 region. The immunoSEQ Assay was used for sequencing of TCRbeta CDR3 regions. TCRdb limited this immuneACCESS table to in-frame rearrangements with V and J called. A share of clones is missing; checked studies link under half to unresolved V genes, and the rest is unexplained. The sample profile shows under 70,000 clones; approximately 81% of them were found once. The ten largest make up 2% to 2.5% of the sample.

The sample consisted of CD4+ or CD8+ T cells sorted from blood, taken in a trial of the OX40 agonist ivuxolimab. This sequence originates from an adult with an advanced solid tumor such as melanoma, head and neck, liver or kidney cancer. The receptor chain draws on TRBV7-3 and TRBJ2-3, with the identity of the D gene unclear. CDR3 protein: CASSDDPGRDTQYF. The sequence in DNA is TGTGCCAGCAGCGATGACCCTGGACGGGATACGCAGTATTTT.